This T cell receptor beta chain originates from a study of T cell responses to AZD1222 COVID-19 vaccine. The CDR3 is 13 residues long. Trimming took off 8 bases at V and 1 base at J, with 12 bases between the two ends. Germline assignment: CDR1 GTSNPN and CDR2 SVGIG (reference sequence). Clones were read by immunoSEQ multiplex PCR, and TCRdb kept only the in-frame ones, dropping some. This table has about 150,000 clones, 80% to 95% appearing once. The sequence derives from an adult who received the AZD1222 COVID-19 vaccine. This material consisted of peripheral blood, taken 28 days after the second AZD1222 dose. The V gene is TRBV30, the J gene TRBJ1-3; D is possibly TRBD1 (5 bases). In nucleotides, the CDR3 is TGTGCCCTCTACAGGTCGTCTGGAAACACCATATATTTT. Encoded protein: CALYRSSGNTIYF.